This TCR beta chain was recorded in a study of T cell responses to AZD1222 COVID-19 vaccine (dated by TCRdb to about 2021). Regarding the study in general: TCR sequencing covered 233 trial participants: 207 given two doses of AZD1222 and approximately 26 given two doses of MenACWY control vaccine. Trial participants were enrolled by age into subgroups of 18-55, 56-69 and 70-plus years, and about 150, 27 and 61 TCR-sequenced participants, respectively, were included in these subgroups. The investigation overall reported the following: The 56-69-year group was small, and its depth increase did not reach significance, likely because of low power. Spike-specific TCR breadth and depth rose significantly after two AZD1222 doses compared with day 0 and with MenACWY recipients. The whole spike protein was spanned by vaccine-associated CD4 TCRs, and dominant responses were seen in regions 160-218 and 743-854. No day 14 peak-response samples were available, so repertoires were characterized only after the peak T cell response. Most participants were white British and females outnumbered males, and the authors suggested that clonal diversity may have been underestimated. Epitopes outside the regions mutated in the B.1.351 and B.1.1.7 variants were reportedly recognized by nearly half of the unique spike-specific TCRs. Conclusions about previously exposed vaccinees are limited, since just six AZD1222 recipients were seropositive for SARS-CoV-2 at baseline.

The CDR3 regions of human TCRbeta chains were subjected to immunosequencing. As for the authors' bioinformatics: TCRs in the repertoires were compared against a reference library of SARS-CoV-2-specific TCRs that had been generated with the MIRA antigen-specificity platform. Breadth was defined as the fraction of unique TCRs that were SARS-CoV-2-associated, and depth was defined as the fraction of total T cells that were SARS-CoV-2-associated. Using the MIRA data, each spike-specific TCR was assigned both to the spike region to which the TCR was reactive and to a CD4 or CD8 class. Log10-transformed breadth and depth values were compared by one-way ANOVA with Sidak's multiple comparisons tests. Entries here come from immuneACCESS through TCRdb and include only in-frame sequences with V and J called. Some clones fail to appear in such tables; in the studies checked, an unresolved V gene covers under half of the shortfall, and the cause of the remainder is unknown. For V, J and clone size, that table is used; D and trimming come from the DNA. The sample records 150,000 to 200,000 clones, just over 85% of which are singletons. More than 9% of the sample comes from the top ten.

In light of the paper, this sample's time point label describes: about 28 days (+/-7) after the second vaccine dose. AZD1222 recipients whose second dose came at about 4 weeks and those whose second dose came at about 12 weeks were combined into one group, since spike-specific TCR depth and breadth did not differ between the two schedules. Vaccinee samples came from UK trials COV001 and COV002, including a single-blind randomized controlled phase 2/3 trial of AZD1222 (ChAdOx1 nCoV-19) in healthy adults. Trial participant PBMC samples were collected at day 0 and day 28 after the second dose for TCRbeta chain sequencing. With respect to this clone: No antigen is known for it. Base qualities were left out, and no much larger clone turns up one base away.

From the cysteine through the phenylalanine, the CDR3 covers 14 amino acids. Kept here is only the CDR3 DNA, which spans 42 bases and is read in frame from base 1. The germline V gene yields SGDLS for CDR1 and YYNGEE for CDR2. V is trimmed back by 1 base and J by 8 bases, and the junction contains 8 bases that no gene match accounts for. This sequence was found in an adult who received the AZD1222 COVID-19 vaccine. The input for sequencing was peripheral blood, taken 28 days after the second AZD1222 dose. Recombination connected TRBV9 to TRBJ1-2; a stretch of 7 junction bases matches TRBD1. The bases read TGTGCCAGCAGCGTATTGGAGGGGGCGGAAGGCTACACCTTC. It encodes CASSVLEGAEGYTF. Outside the CDR3, residues come from the reference TRBV9 and TRBJ1-2 proteins, so the full variable domain is: DSGVTQTPKHLITATGQRVTLRCSPRSGDLSVYWYQQSLDQGLQFLIQYYNGEERAKGNILERFSAQQFPDLHSELNLSSLELGDSALYFCASSVLEGAEGYTFGSGTRLTVV.